Shown below are 19 T cell receptor beta chains from a single sample sequenced in a study of identical twins. TCRdb reprocessed the 5' RACE reads via MiXCR and lists one record per CDR3 protein. The sample yields around 470,000 distinct CDR3 sequences, approximately 15% seen once. The same specimen was also included in a second study, on yellow fever vaccine responses in identical twins.

The specimen was CD4+ T cells sorted from blood. These TCRs come from a woman in her late teens or twenties in good health.

The rearrangement links TRBV5-1 to TRBJ1-1; TRBD1 matches 8 bases. The CDR3 has 17 amino acids. CDR1 and CDR2 (germline): SGHRS, YFSETQ. V was clipped by 4 bases and J by 0 bases; unmatched bases: 11. CDR3 protein: CASSRGLAGGLNTEAFF. CDR3 coding DNA: TGCGCCAGCAGCCGGGGCCTGGCAGGGGGCTTGAACACTGAAGCTTTCTTT.

V is TRBV4-3 and J is TRBJ2-5; TRBD2 matches at 7 bases. There are 17 residues in the CDR3. The trim removed 0 bases at V and 1 base at J, leaving 8 bases unmatched. The germline V gene encodes CDR1 LGHNA and CDR2 YSLEER. In DNA, the CDR3 is TGCGCCAGCAGCCAAGACGCTGCGGGAGCACTCCAAGAGACCCAGTACTTC. Protein product: CASSQDAAGALQETQYF.

The genes are TRBV7-3 and TRBJ2-7; D unresolved. CDR3 length: 17 amino acids. V was trimmed by 3 bases and J by 2 bases, leaving 20 bases between them. Germline V gives CDR1 SGHTA, CDR2 FQGTGA. CDR3 amino acids: CASSFYGTDTTPYEQYF. DNA of the CDR3: TGTGCCAGCAGCTTTTATGGCACTGATACTACCCCCTACGAGCAGTACTTC.

As for this clonotype: A much larger clone differs from this one at a single base, so this may be a read error. This chain joins TRBV3-1 and TRBJ2-5; 8 bases align to TRBD2. Germline V gene data show CDR1 as LGHDT and CDR2 as YNNKEL (reference sequence). This CDR3 is 16 amino acids long. J gave up 2 bases and V 4 bases, and 9 bases lay outside the gene matches. This CDR3 is CASSPGLEGGQETQYF. The CDR3 bases are TGTGCCAGCAGCCCGGGACTAGAGGGGGGGCAAGAGACCCAGTACTTC.

This chain joins TRBV7-2 and TRBJ2-1, with 7 bases matching TRBD2. Looked up from germline, CDR1 is SGHTA and CDR2 is FQGNSA. After removal of 2 bases from V and 9 bases from J, the junction contained 1 base not matched to a gene. The CDR3 runs 12 residues. The CDR3 protein is CASSLWGGEQFF. The CDR3 bases are TGTGCCAGCAGCTTATGGGGGGGTGAGCAGTTCTTC. Full variable domain (remainder filled in from reference TRBV7-2 and TRBJ2-1): GAGVSQSPSNKVTEKGKDVELRCDPISGHTALYWYRQSLGQGLEFLIYFQGNSAPDKSGLPSDRFSAERTGGSVSTLTIQRTQQEDSAVYLCASSLWGGEQFFGPGTRLTVL.

V is TRBV6-1 and J is TRBJ2-1; TRBD2 aligns across 7 bases. V lost 6 bases, J lost 5 bases, and 7 bases stayed unmatched. This CDR3 is built from 14 residues. Germline V lookup: CDR1 MNHNS, CDR2 SASEGT. The CDR3 sequence is CASRPRDYNNEQFF. CDR3 DNA sequence: TGTGCCAGCAGGCCCCGGGACTATAACAATGAGCAGTTCTTC.

This chain connects TRBV10-1 to TRBJ2-7; 7 positions match TRBD2. The V gene's germline CDR1 is WNHNN and CDR2 SYGVQD (reference sequence). Losses at the gene ends were 8 bases for V and 1 base for J; bases not matched to a gene: 5. The CDR3 runs 13 residues. The CDR3 loop reads CASQRDPSYEQYF. The CDR3, as DNA: TGCGCCAGCCAGCGGGACCCTTCCTACGAGCAGTACTTC.

This clonotype was seen a few times. J is TRBJ2-2 and V is TRBV12-3 or TRBV12-4, with D tentatively TRBD2 (5 bases). There are 14 residues in the CDR3. Trimming removed 6 bases from V and 2 bases from J, with 10 bases in between. CDR3 bases: TGTGCCAGCAGATACGGACTCAACACCGGGGAGCTGTTTTTT. This codes for CASRYGLNTGELFF.

This clonotype was observed at least ten times. One end of the junction varies from germline; a read error may be responsible. V is TRBV11-2 and J is TRBJ2-5; 10 bases fit TRBD2. There are 13 residues in the CDR3. From germline, CDR1 is SGHAT and CDR2 FQNNGV. CDR3 DNA sequence: TGTGCCAGCAGGTTAGCGGGAGGAGAGACCCAGTACTTC. Its translation: CASRLAGGETQYF.

In its sample, this clonotype was seen a few times. This chain joins TRBV6-5 and TRBJ1-2; possible D gene TRBD1, 5 bases. Germline V gives CDR1 MNHEY, CDR2 SVGAGI. Trimming pared 6 bases from V and 4 bases from J, leaving 9 bases between. The CDR3 totals 12 residues. The CDR3 region is CASRGPSYGYTF. Here the CDR3 DNA reads TGTGCCAGCAGGGGACCGAGCTATGGCTACACCTTC.

This chain links TRBV20-1 with TRBJ2-7; 7 bases align to TRBD2. Germline CDR1 DFQATT, CDR2 SNEGSKA (reference sequence). The J segment lost 0 bases and the V segment lost 0 bases, leaving 5 bases of the junction unmatched. The CDR3 consists of 15 residues. In DNA form, the CDR3 reads TGCAGTGCTAGAGATGGCCAGCGGGGCTCCTACGAGCAGTACTTC. Amino acids: CSARDGQRGSYEQYF.

This clonotype was counted only a few times. The J gene is TRBJ2-3, the V gene TRBV3-1; maybe TRBD1 (5 bases). This CDR3 is 15 amino acids long. V shed 3 bases and J shed 4 bases, with 14 bases lying between them. Germline values: CDR1 LGHDT, CDR2 YNNKEL (reference sequence). The CDR3, as DNA: TGTGCCAGCAGCCAGAGGATGACAGCAGCAGATACGCAGTATTTT. Protein: CASSQRMTAADTQYF.

V gene TRBV5-1 combines with J gene TRBJ2-5; D is perhaps TRBD2 (5 bases). V shed 2 bases and J shed 2 bases, with 13 bases lying between them. The germline V gene has CDR1 SGHRS and CDR2 YFSETQ. The CDR3 spans 15 residues. CDR3 DNA: TGCGCCAGCAGCTTATTTCCCCGGGAACAAGAGACCCAGTACTTC. It specifies CASSLFPREQETQYF.

A few counts support this clonotype. CDR3: CASSFGHYYEQYF. The CDR3 bases are TGTGCCAGCAGCTTCGGTCACTATTACGAGCAGTACTTC. The chain is built from TRBV7-2 and TRBJ2-7; unclear D gene. The CDR3 extends over 13 amino acids. V lost 3 bases to trimming and J lost 4 bases, with 10 bases between them. Germline assignment: CDR1 SGHTA and CDR2 FQGNSA. The whole variable domain, filled in from reference TRBV7-2 and TRBJ2-7, reads GAGVSQSPSNKVTEKGKDVELRCDPISGHTALYWYRQSLGQGLEFLIYFQGNSAPDKSGLPSDRFSAERTGGSVSTLTIQRTQQEDSAVYLCASSFGHYYEQYFGPGTRLTVT.

The chain employs TRBV20-1 and TRBJ2-5, with unresolved D. Trimming removed 4 bases at V and 1 base at J, with 7 bases between. Germline V lookup: CDR1 DFQATT, CDR2 SNEGSKA (reference sequence). The CDR3 totals 12 residues. The CDR3 nucleotides are TGCAGTGCTAAACAAATCCAAGAGACCCAGTACTTC. It yields the protein CSAKQIQETQYF.

This clonotype appeared a few times. The V call is TRBV11-2, the J call TRBJ2-7; D not certain. There are 14 residues in the CDR3. Germline assignment: CDR1 SGHAT and CDR2 FQNNGV. Trimming cost V 2 bases and J 2 bases, with 10 bases left between them. The CDR3 protein is CASSLFSVTYEQYF. The CDR3 DNA reads TGTGCCAGCAGCTTATTTTCGGTAACCTACGAGCAGTACTTC.

This clonotype appeared a few times. The chain joins TRBV20-1 to TRBJ2-7, with a tentative D call TRBD2 (5 bases). V lost 1 base and J lost 0, with 10 bases in between. Germline lookup yields CDR1 DFQATT and CDR2 SNEGSKA (reference sequence). This CDR3 comprises 14 residues. DNA for the CDR3: TGCAGTGCTAGAGTTCCTACTAGCTCCTACGAGCAGTACTTC. It specifies CSARVPTSSYEQYF.

This chain connects TRBV6-1 to TRBJ2-7, with a tentative D call TRBD1 (6 bases). V dropped 6 bases and J dropped 0 bases, with 18 bases sitting between them. This CDR3 comprises 16 residues. The V gene's germline CDR1 is MNHNS and CDR2 SASEGT. The CDR3 sequence: CASRSPRDTFSYEQYF. CDR3 in DNA: TGTGCCAGCAGATCCCCCCGGGACACCTTCTCCTACGAGCAGTACTTC.

This clonotype has more than one count but fewer than ten. V gene TRBV5-1 combines with J gene TRBJ1-2, with 7 nucleotides matching TRBD1. CDR1 SGHRS and CDR2 YFSETQ come from the germline V gene. The CDR3 is 14 residues long. Unmatched junction bases numbered 7, after V lost 4 bases and J lost 4 bases. The CDR3 reads CASSLDRVGYGYTF. The CDR3 DNA reads as TGCGCCAGCAGCCTCGACAGGGTCGGCTATGGCTACACCTTC. The full variable domain, its missing parts supplied by reference TRBV5-1 and TRBJ1-2, is KAGVTQTPRYLIKTRGQQVTLSCSPISGHRSVSWYQQTPGQGLQFLFEYFSETQRNKGNFPGRFSGRQFSNSRSEMNVSTLELGDSALYLCASSLDRVGYGYTFGSGTRLTVV.